The 17 T cell receptor beta chains in this list originate from one sample, sequenced in a study of T-cell reconstitution after alpha-beta-depleted transplantation in children. Unique molecular identifiers were incorporated during preparation of the TCRbeta library. MiXCR, run by TCRdb on the PCR reads, gives a single entry per CDR3 protein. This sample has around 600,000 distinct CDR3 sequences, with approximately 10% found just once. Sequenced material: PBMCs from the stem cell graft donor, taken from the stem cell graft. The receptors stem from a human donor who donated a stem cell graft to a child with acute myeloid leukemia.

This clonotype was recorded many times. CDR3 sequence: CASRLAAPGELFF. The CDR3 DNA follows: TGTGCCAGTAGACTAGCGGCGCCCGGGGAGCTGTTTTTT. The chain combines TRBV2 with TRBJ2-2; 9 bases line up with TRBD2. Germline CDR1 reads SNHLY; CDR2 reads FYNNEI. The CDR3 is 13 residues long. Germline trimming cut 9 bases from V and 6 bases from J; bases unmatched to any gene: 5.

This chain uses TRBV5-1 with TRBJ2-7, with a tentative D call TRBD2 (6 bases). Germline CDR1 SGHRS, CDR2 YFSETQ. The CDR3 covers 12 residues. Deletions cut 4 bases from V and 6 bases from J, with 11 bases between. The CDR3 protein is CASSVQGGEQYF. CDR3 nucleotide sequence: TGCGCCAGCAGCGTTCAGGGAGGCGAGCAGTACTTC. Full variable domain (outside the CDR3, taken from reference TRBV5-1 and TRBJ2-7): KAGVTQTPRYLIKTRGQQVTLSCSPISGHRSVSWYQQTPGQGLQFLFEYFSETQRNKGNFPGRFSGRQFSNSRSEMNVSTLELGDSALYLCASSVQGGEQYFGPGTRLTVT.

This clonotype was found a few times. The J gene is TRBJ1-4, the V gene TRBV2; no clear D. The CDR3 extends over 14 amino acids. V was clipped by 3 bases and J by 5 bases, with 10 bases between them. Germline CDR1 and CDR2: SNHLY and FYNNEI. The CDR3 sequence: CASSDGQGNEKLFF. The CDR3, as DNA: TGTGCCAGCAGTGATGGCCAAGGGAATGAAAAACTGTTTTTT.

This clonotype was detected ten times or more. The rearrangement joins TRBV6-2 or TRBV6-3 to TRBJ2-7; D is uncertain. From germline, CDR1 is MNHEY and CDR2 SVGEGT. CDR3 length: 16 residues. Trimming left V 1 base short and J 2 bases short, with 15 bases between. The CDR3 sequence: CASSYLASLPTYEQYF. As DNA, the CDR3 is TGTGCCAGCAGTTACTTGGCCAGCCTACCAACCTACGAGCAGTACTTC.

This clonotype appeared many times. V and J are TRBV29-1 and TRBJ2-7, with 10 nucleotides matching TRBD1. CDR3 length equals 12 residues. Trimming cost V 7 bases and J 6 bases; bases outside gene matches: 6. CDR1 is SQVTM and CDR2 is ANQGSEA in the germline V gene. CDR3 sequence: CSAGTGAGEQYF. CDR3 in DNA: TGCAGCGCCGGGACAGGGGCGGGCGAGCAGTACTTC.

This clonotype was counted only a few times. V and J are TRBV20-1 and TRBJ1-3, with D possibly being TRBD1 (5 bases). V gave up 0 bases and J gave up 4 bases, with 19 bases separating them. The CDR3 covers 17 residues. The V gene's germline CDR1 is DFQATT and CDR2 SNEGSKA (reference sequence). In DNA form, the CDR3 reads TGCAGTGCTAGAGATAATACGGGGCAGTATTGGGGAAACACCATATATTTT. This translates into CSARDNTGQYWGNTIYF.

This clonotype has ten or more counts. The V gene is TRBV12-3 or TRBV12-4, the J gene TRBJ2-1; a weak D match, TRBD2 (6 bases). CDR3 length: 11 amino acids. V was clipped by 6 bases and J by 13 bases, with 13 bases between them. This chain's CDR3 is CASSTGTQQFF. The CDR3 DNA reads as TGTGCCAGCAGCACCGGGACTCAACAGTTCTTC.

The table lists this clonotype with many counts. The chain is built from TRBV6-2 or TRBV6-3 and TRBJ1-1; D is ambiguous. CDR3 size: 14 residues. Germline lookup yields CDR1 MNHEY and CDR2 SVGEGT. V was cut by 6 bases and J by 0 bases, with 11 bases left in between. The CDR3 is CASSPITVNTEAFF. The CDR3 region has the DNA TGTGCCAGCAGCCCCATAACAGTGAACACTGAAGCTTTCTTT.

This clonotype was picked up many times. Here the CDR3 DNA reads TGTGCCAGCAGCTCGCGGGCCAACGGTGGGACTGAAGCTTTCTTT. It codes for CASSSRANGGTEAFF. V gene TRBV9 combines with J gene TRBJ1-1; the D is unclear. The CDR3 loop spans 15 amino acids. Germline CDR1 and CDR2: SGDLS and YYNGEE. Trimming took off 4 bases at V and 5 bases at J, with 18 bases between the two ends.

V and J are TRBV7-2 and TRBJ2-7; D could derive from TRBD1 or TRBD2 (5 bases each). Germline V CDR1 and CDR2: SGHTA, FQGNSA. V shed 0 bases and J shed 1 base, with 13 bases lying between them. The CDR3 length is 16 residues. The CDR3 reads CASSLALRGGSYEQYF. The CDR3 DNA reads TGTGCCAGCAGCTTAGCCCTACGGGGCGGATCCTACGAGCAGTACTTC.

The chain carries TRBV9 and TRBJ2-7, with a possible D match to TRBD2 (5 bases). The CDR3 is 14 residues long. V lost 2 bases to trimming and J lost 4 bases, with 13 bases between them. CDR1 and CDR2 from the germline V gene are SGDLS and YYNGEE. The DNA of the CDR3 is TGTGCCAGCAGCGTCGGAGGTTTCGGGTACGAGCAGTACTTC. This translates into CASSVGGFGYEQYF.

Worth noting for this clonotype: A clone one base away is much larger, so this may be a read error. Without the conserved terminal phenylalanine or tryptophan, this CDR3 likely stems from a read error. The V call is TRBV20-1, the J call TRBJ2-7; the match to TRBD2 covers 10 bases. Germline V CDR1 and CDR2: DFQATT, SNEGSKA (reference sequence). The CDR3 spans 15 residues. V lost 0 bases to trimming and J lost 6 bases; unmatched junction nucleotides: 8. CDR3 protein: CSARDSASGSGEQYL. The CDR3 DNA reads TGCAGTGCTAGAGATTCCGCTAGCGGGAGCGGCGAGCAGTACTTA.

This clonotype was seen only a few times. This chain links TRBV6-5 with TRBJ2-1; no definite D call. This CDR3 comprises 16 residues. Per germline, CDR1 MNHEY and CDR2 SVGAGI. Trimming cost V 2 bases and J 6 bases, with 17 bases left between them. The CDR3, as DNA: TGTGCCAGCAGTTACCCGGACCTGTGGTCCGGCAATGAGCAGTTCTTC. It encodes CASSYPDLWSGNEQFF.

This clonotype was counted ten times or more. The CDR3 region is CASSLTSEQETQYF. The CDR3 nucleotides are TGTGCCAGCAGCTTAACTAGCGAACAAGAGACCCAGTACTTC. The chain combines TRBV3-1 with TRBJ2-5, with 7 bases fitting TRBD2. The CDR3 is 14 residues long. Germline trimming cut 5 bases from V and 2 bases from J; bases unmatched to any gene: 5. The germline V gene encodes CDR1 LGHDT and CDR2 YNNKEL (reference sequence).

This clonotype was found a few times. The chain couples TRBV20-1 to TRBJ2-7; the D gene is possibly TRBD2 (6 bases). This CDR3 comprises 13 residues. Germline lookup yields CDR1 DFQATT and CDR2 SNEGSKA (reference sequence). V gave up 6 bases and J gave up 2 bases, with 14 bases separating them. CDR3 protein: CSARAGGAYEQYF. In nucleotides, the CDR3 is TGCAGTGCCCGGGCCGGGGGAGCCTACGAGCAGTACTTC.

The chain carries TRBV30 and TRBJ1-5; 7 bases agree with TRBD1. This CDR3 is built from 15 residues. CDR1 and CDR2 (germline): GTSNPN, SVGIG (reference sequence). V lost 0 bases, J lost 6 bases, and 8 bases stayed unmatched. Written as DNA, the CDR3 is TGTGCCTGGAGTGTCCGAAGCAGGGGGGGTCAGCCCCAGCATTTT. Its translation: CAWSVRSRGGQPQHF.

Only a few counts were recorded for this clonotype. The V call is TRBV7-3, the J call TRBJ2-1; 8 nucleotides line up with TRBD2. Trimming cost V 5 bases and J 10 bases; bases outside gene matches: 7. From germline, CDR1 is SGHTA and CDR2 FQGTGA. The CDR3 loop spans 13 amino acids. The CDR3 here is CASSPKTSGEQFF. The CDR3 DNA reads TGTGCCAGCAGCCCTAAAACTAGCGGAGAGCAGTTCTTC.